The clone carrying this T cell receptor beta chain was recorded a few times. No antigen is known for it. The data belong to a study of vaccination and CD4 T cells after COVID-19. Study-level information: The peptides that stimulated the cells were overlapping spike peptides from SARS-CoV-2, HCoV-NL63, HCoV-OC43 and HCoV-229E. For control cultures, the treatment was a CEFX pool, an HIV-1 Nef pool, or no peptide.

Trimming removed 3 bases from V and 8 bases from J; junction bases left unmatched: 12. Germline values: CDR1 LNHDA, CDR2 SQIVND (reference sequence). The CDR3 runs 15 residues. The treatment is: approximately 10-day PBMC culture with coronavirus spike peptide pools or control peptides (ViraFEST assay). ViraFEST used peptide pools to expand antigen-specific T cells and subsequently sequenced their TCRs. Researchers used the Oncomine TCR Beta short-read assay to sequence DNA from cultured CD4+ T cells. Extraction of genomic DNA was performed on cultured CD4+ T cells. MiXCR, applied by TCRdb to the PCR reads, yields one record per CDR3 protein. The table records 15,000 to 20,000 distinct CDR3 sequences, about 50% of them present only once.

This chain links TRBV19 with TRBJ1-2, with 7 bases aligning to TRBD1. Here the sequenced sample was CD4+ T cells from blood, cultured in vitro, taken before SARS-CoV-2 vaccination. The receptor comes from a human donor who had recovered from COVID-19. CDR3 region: CASSMFDRVAVGYTF. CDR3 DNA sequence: TGTGCCAGTAGTATGTTCGACAGGGTTGCAGTGGGCTACACCTTC.